These 18 T cell receptor beta chains were sequenced from one sample in a study of blood T cell repertoires in COVID-19. Sequencing was performed with immunoSEQ multiplex PCR; in TCRdb, only in-frame clones are kept and a portion is missing. The repertoire holds over 250,000 clones, with about nine tenths as singletons. Sample: peripheral blood. These receptors all stem from a woman in her forties or fifties with COVID-19, enrolled during active disease.

The CDR3 protein is CASSLSGVVEQYF. The CDR3, as DNA: TGTGCCAGCAGCTTATCAGGGGTTGTCGAGCAGTACTTC. The chain has TRBV7-2 and TRBJ2-7; maybe TRBD1 (6 bases). CDR1 and CDR2 from the germline V gene are SGHTA and FQGNSA. The CDR3 loop spans 13 amino acids. Trimming pared 2 bases from V and 6 bases from J, leaving 11 bases between.

The chain has TRBV5-5 and TRBJ1-1; D perhaps matches TRBD1 (5 bases). The CDR3 runs to 13 residues. Per germline, CDR1 SGHKS and CDR2 YYEKEE (reference sequence). Between the trimmed V and J ends, which lost 4 bases and 0 bases, there was a span of 7 bases. The CDR3 sequence is CASSATVNTEAFF. The CDR3 bases are TGTGCCAGCAGCGCGACAGTGAACACTGAAGCTTTCTTT.

This chain connects TRBV6-1 to TRBJ2-7; TRBD1 matches 8 bases. The CDR3 runs 16 residues. J was trimmed by 2 bases and V by 0 bases; bases with no gene match: 6. In germline, CDR1 is MNHNS, CDR2 SASEGT. In DNA, the CDR3 is TGTGCCAGCAGTGAAGCGGGCGGGACAGGTACCTACGAGCAGTACTTC. This translates into CASSEAGGTGTYEQYF.

The chain joins TRBV5-1 to TRBJ1-1; the D gene is possibly TRBD1 (5 bases). Trimming stripped 4 bases from V and 2 bases from J, with 12 bases between. Germline CDR1 reads SGHRS; CDR2 reads YFSETQ. This CDR3 is 14 amino acids long. The DNA of the CDR3 is TGCGCCAGCAGCCCGCCAGGGATAAACACTGAAGCTTTCTTT. It specifies CASSPPGINTEAFF.

V is TRBV9 and J is TRBJ1-2; D remains ambiguous. Trimming pared 2 bases from V and 2 bases from J, leaving 13 bases between. The V gene's germline CDR1 is SGDLS and CDR2 YYNGEE. This CDR3 is 15 amino acids long. CDR3 sequence reads: CASSVSVAGNYGYTF. CDR3 nucleotide sequence: TGTGCCAGCAGCGTTTCAGTCGCGGGGAACTATGGCTACACCTTC.

The chain uses TRBV14 and TRBJ2-1; 9 bases fit TRBD2. CDR1 SGHDN and CDR2 FVKESK come from the germline V gene. The V and J ends lost 3 bases and 3 bases, in that order; junction bases with no gene match: 6. The CDR3 is 16 amino acids. For the CDR3, the DNA is TGTGCCAGCAGCCAGGGCGGTAGCGGGAGCTACAATGAGCAGTTCTTC. It specifies CASSQGGSGSYNEQFF.

The chain has TRBV11-3 and TRBJ2-3; 7 bases are shared with TRBD2. J was trimmed by 2 bases and V by 5 bases; bases with no gene match: 16. Germline V gene lookup returns CDR1 SGHNT and CDR2 YENEEA. The CDR3 runs to 18 residues. The CDR3 bases are TGTGCCAGCAGCCGTTATGGGGAAGACGGGAGGTTCACAGATACGCAGTATTTT. Protein product: CASSRYGEDGRFTDTQYF.

V and J are TRBV18 and TRBJ1-3; the match to TRBD1 covers 8 bases. This CDR3 has 16 residues. With 0 bases clipped from V and 3 bases from J, the junction kept 4 bases outside the gene matches. In germline, CDR1 is KGHSH, CDR2 LQKENI. CDR3 bases: TGTGCCAGCTCACCACCTCAGGGGGCCTTTGGAAACACCATATATTTT. It is translated as CASSPPQGAFGNTIYF.

The chain is built from TRBV4-2 and TRBJ1-2, with TRBD1 matching 9 bases. The length of the CDR3 is 16 residues. Germline CDR1 LGHNA, CDR2 YNFKEQ. The trim removed 1 base at V and 5 bases at J, leaving 8 bases unmatched. The CDR3 DNA sequence: TGTGCCAGCAGCCAAGCTGGGGGACAGGGTGTATATGGCTACACCTTC. Encoded protein: CASSQAGGQGVYGYTF.

V gene TRBV5-4 combines with J gene TRBJ1-2; D unclear. Germline CDR1 reads SGHNT; CDR2 reads YYREEE (reference sequence). The CDR3 totals 13 residues. The V and J ends lost 2 bases and 6 bases respectively, with 11 bases between them. The chain's CDR3 is CASSLVGRDGYTF. The CDR3 nucleotides are TGTGCCAGCAGCTTAGTGGGGAGAGATGGCTACACCTTC.

The genes are TRBV27 and TRBJ2-2; 13 positions match TRBD2. V lost 0 bases and J lost 6; bases outside the gene matches: 10. The CDR3 covers 19 residues. The V gene's germline CDR1 is MNHEY and CDR2 SMNVEV (reference sequence). CDR3 in DNA: TGTGCCAGCAGTTTATCGTCCCTGACTAGCGGGAGGCCGCCCGGGGAGCTGTTTTTT. Residues: CASSLSSLTSGRPPGELFF.

The J gene is TRBJ2-3, the V gene TRBV6-5, with TRBD1 matching 7 bases. With 3 bases clipped from V and 2 bases from J, the junction kept 5 bases outside the gene matches. Germline assignment: CDR1 MNHEY and CDR2 SVGAGI. This CDR3 is built from 15 residues. The CDR3 region has the DNA TGTGCCAGCAGTTATGGGACAGCATTCACAGATACGCAGTATTTT. Translating it yields CASSYGTAFTDTQYF.

The chain couples TRBV7-2 to TRBJ1-2; the D gene is possibly TRBD1 (6 bases). The CDR3 length is 17 residues. CDR1 SGHTA and CDR2 FQGNSA come from the germline V gene. Trimming took 1 base from V and 5 from J, leaving 20 bases between them. As DNA, the CDR3 is TGTGCCAGCAGCTTAGGGAGCGGCACAGGGCGCCGGTATGGCTACACCTTC. Protein: CASSLGSGTGRRYGYTF.

The chain joins TRBV28 to TRBJ2-2, with D possibly being TRBD1 (6 bases). The V end lost 6 bases, the J end lost 1 base, and 12 bases lay between the germline ends. CDR1 and CDR2 (germline): MDHEN, SYDVKM. The CDR3 runs to 15 residues. The CDR3 DNA follows: TGTGCCAGCAGCCCCGGACAGTTGAACACCGGGGAGCTGTTTTTT. Translation gives CASSPGQLNTGELFF.

The chain combines TRBV4-1 with TRBJ1-6; no firm D call. V was pared by 0 bases and J by 0 bases, with 6 bases between. The CDR3 runs 16 residues. Germline CDR1 reads MGHRA; CDR2 reads YSYEKL. CDR3 region: CASSQDEVSYNSPLHF. The CDR3 bases are TGCGCCAGCAGCCAAGATGAGGTCTCCTATAATTCACCCCTCCACTTT.

The rearrangement links TRBV30 to TRBJ2-1; 8 bases match TRBD2. Germline CDR1 GTSNPN, CDR2 SVGIG (reference sequence). This CDR3 has 13 residues. With V trimmed by 8 bases and J by 0 bases, 3 bases remained unmatched. DNA for the CDR3: TGTGCCGGTAGCGGGATCTCCTACAATGAGCAGTTCTTC. This encodes CAGSGISYNEQFF.

The CDR3 coding sequence is TGTGCCAGTAGTCCGTCCTCGGCGGGAGTGTCAGATACGCAGTATTTT. Its protein product is CASSPSSAGVSDTQYF. This chain connects TRBV19 to TRBJ2-3; the match to TRBD2 covers 7 bases. With V trimmed by 5 bases and J by 4 bases, 12 bases remained unmatched. CDR3 length: 16 residues. Germline V CDR1 and CDR2: LNHDA, SQIVND (reference sequence).

CDR3 sequence: CASSGRDRNQPQHF. The CDR3 region has the DNA TGTGCCAGCAGTGGCCGGGACAGAAATCAGCCCCAGCATTTT. The gene calls are TRBV27 and TRBJ1-5; 7 nucleotides line up with TRBD1. The length of the CDR3 is 14 residues. Germline-derived CDR1 and CDR2 are MNHEY and SMNVEV (reference sequence). The V segment lost 5 bases and the J segment 4 bases; nucleotides outside the gene matches: 5.